A single sample is the source of the 20 T cell receptor beta chains below, sequenced in a study of CD8 T cells in Susac syndrome. RNA was extracted with the RNeasy kit, and a quantity of roughly 0.45 to 1 ug was reverse transcribed using random hexamers. One entry per CDR3 protein results from TCRdb running MiXCR on the immunoSEQ multiplex PCR reads. The table includes fewer than 150,000 distinct CDR3 sequences, roughly 94% detected once. Sample: CD8+ T cells from PBMCs. These receptors all come from a human donor with Susac syndrome.

The CDR3 spells CASSPDTRDTQYF. The CDR3 coding sequence is TGTGCCAGCAGCCCAGATACGCGCGATACGCAGTATTTT. The genes are TRBV11-2 and TRBJ2-3; D call uncertain. The V end was cut by 5 bases, the J end by 6 bases, with 12 bases between. The CDR3 runs 13 residues. The germline V gene has CDR1 SGHAT and CDR2 FQNNGV.

The CDR3 coding sequence is TGTGCCAGCAGTTTATGCGGACAGGGGTGCGAGCAGTACTTC. This codes for CASSLCGQGCEQYF. The chain uses TRBV28 and TRBJ2-7; 9 nucleotides line up with TRBD1. V was pared by 0 bases and J by 6 bases, with 3 bases of the junction left unmatched. The CDR3 runs 14 residues. Germline V CDR1 and CDR2: MDHEN, SYDVKM.

This chain uses TRBV29-1 with TRBJ2-7; D perhaps matches TRBD1 (5 bases). Germline lookup yields CDR1 SQVTM and CDR2 ANQGSEA. This CDR3 spans 13 amino acids. The ends were cut back, 0 bases at V and 7 bases at J, with 13 bases in the middle. The CDR3: CSVEDPQGLEQYF. The CDR3 DNA follows: TGCAGCGTTGAAGACCCTCAGGGTCTTGAGCAGTACTTC.

The rearrangement uses TRBV27 and TRBJ1-2, with 8 bases matching TRBD1. The germline CDR1 and CDR2 sequences are MNHEY and SMNVEV (reference sequence). V shed 3 bases and J 9 bases; nucleotides not matched to a gene: 3. CDR3 length equals 12 residues. The CDR3 DNA is TGTGCCAGCAGTTTGGACAGGGAGCGCTACACCTTC. Translation gives CASSLDRERYTF.

The chain has TRBV18 and TRBJ1-5; D remains unclear. The CDR3 is 16 amino acids. Germline V gene lookup returns CDR1 KGHSH and CDR2 LQKENI. The V gene lost 4 bases and the J gene lost 6 bases, with 19 bases spanning the gap. CDR3 amino acids: CASSRLRVGAGQPQHF. DNA of the CDR3: TGTGCCAGCTCACGGCTACGAGTGGGCGCGGGTCAGCCCCAGCATTTT.

The chain links TRBV6-6 to TRBJ2-7; perhaps TRBD2 as D (6 bases). The CDR3 is made up of 14 amino acids. Germline CDR1 is MNHNY and CDR2 is SVGAGI (reference sequence). The germline V and J ends were trimmed by 7 bases and 2 bases, with 15 bases remaining between them. The CDR3 DNA reads TGTGCCAGCACAGGGACTCAGGGTCCCTACGAGCAGTACTTC. This encodes CASTGTQGPYEQYF.

The V gene is TRBV4-1, the J gene TRBJ2-1; the match to TRBD2 covers 12 bases. Trimming cost V 4 bases and J 9 bases; bases outside gene matches: 13. This CDR3 spans 17 amino acids. The V gene's germline CDR1 is MGHRA and CDR2 YSYEKL. The CDR3 bases are TGCGCCAGCAGCCGACTTCCGACTAGCGGGAGTGGTATTGAGCAGTTCTTC. This codes for CASSRLPTSGSGIEQFF.

The V gene is TRBV7-6, the J gene TRBJ1-5; no definite D call. The V gene lost 1 base and the J gene lost 2 bases, with 15 bases spanning the gap. Germline V lookup: CDR1 SGHVS, CDR2 FNYEAQ. The CDR3 consists of 17 residues. The CDR3 region has the DNA TGTGCCAGCAGCTTAGAAGTGGCTGTAACGGGCAATCAGCCCCAGCATTTT. Translated, it gives CASSLEVAVTGNQPQHF.

The rearrangement uses TRBV7-8 and TRBJ1-3, with D uncertain. Trimming stripped 1 base from V and 0 bases from J, with 13 bases between. CDR1 and CDR2 from the germline V gene are SGHVS and FQNEAQ. This CDR3 has 17 residues. The CDR3 DNA sequence: TGTGCCAGCAGCTTAGTCACAGCTCCTATCTCTGGAAACACCATATATTTT. Its protein product is CASSLVTAPISGNTIYF.

V gene TRBV4-1 combines with J gene TRBJ2-3; D remains unclear. Trimming removed 1 base at V and 0 bases at J, with 11 bases between. CDR3 length: 16 amino acids. The germline gives CDR1 MGHRA, CDR2 YSYEKL. The CDR3 sequence is CASSQAEYTSTDTQYF. CDR3 DNA sequence: TGCGCCAGCAGCCAAGCGGAGTACACCAGCACAGATACGCAGTATTTT.

The gene calls are TRBV27 and TRBJ2-3, with a weak D call TRBD1 (6 bases). Trimming removed 5 bases from V and 3 bases from J, with 9 bases in between. Per germline, CDR1 MNHEY and CDR2 SMNVEV (reference sequence). The CDR3 contains 13 residues. The CDR3 DNA reads TGTGCCAGCAGTGTCACAGGGACAGATACGCAGTATTTT. Translating it yields CASSVTGTDTQYF.

The V gene is TRBV13, the J gene TRBJ1-1; the D is unclear. Trimming took 5 bases from V and 6 from J, leaving 13 bases between them. The germline V gene has CDR1 PRHDT and CDR2 FYEKMQ (reference sequence). The CDR3 consists of 13 residues. CDR3 region: CASSPGRAPEAFF. As DNA, the CDR3 is TGTGCCAGCAGCCCGGGGAGAGCGCCTGAAGCTTTCTTT.

The chain employs TRBV4-1 and TRBJ2-7; 10 bases align to TRBD2. Germline loops: CDR1 MGHRA, CDR2 YSYEKL. V dropped 4 bases and J dropped 1; count of bases not matched to a gene: 7. The CDR3 totals 16 residues. In DNA form, the CDR3 reads TGCGCCAGCAGCCGAGAGACTAGCGGGCGATCCTACGAGCAGTACTTC. It encodes CASSRETSGRSYEQYF.

This rearrangement joins TRBV24-1 to TRBJ1-4, with D unclear. Germline lookup yields CDR1 KGHDR and CDR2 SFDVKD. Between the trimmed V and J ends, which lost 1 base and 0 bases, there was a span of 5 bases. CDR3 length equals 15 residues. CDR3 sequence reads: CATSDFGATNEKLFF. Here the CDR3 DNA reads TGTGCCACCAGTGATTTCGGAGCAACTAATGAAAAACTGTTTTTT.

The chain couples TRBV13 to TRBJ2-1; tentative D call: TRBD2 (5 bases). The germline V gene has CDR1 PRHDT and CDR2 FYEKMQ (reference sequence). This CDR3 comprises 17 residues. V lost 4 bases to trimming and J lost 5 bases, with 21 bases between them. The CDR3, as DNA: TGTGCCAGCAGCTCCGAGGGTCCCAGAGACACGGACAATGAGCAGTTCTTC. Amino acids: CASSSEGPRDTDNEQFF.

The rearrangement uses TRBV4-1 and TRBJ1-5; weak D call: TRBD1 (6 bases). V lost 3 bases and J 11 bases, leaving 14 bases between the germline ends. The CDR3 sequence is 13 residues long. The germline V gene has CDR1 MGHRA and CDR2 YSYEKL. CDR3 sequence reads: CASSQGAGSTQHF. CDR3 DNA sequence: TGCGCCAGCAGCCAGGGGGCCGGGTCAACCCAGCATTTT.

In this sample, this clonotype turned up once. The J gene is TRBJ1-1, the V gene TRBV6-2 or TRBV6-3; D is unclear. This CDR3 is built from 17 residues. The germline V gene encodes CDR1 MNHEY and CDR2 SVGEGT. Deletions cut 6 bases from V and 4 bases from J, with 24 bases between. CDR3: CASRLWRAQTSGTEAFF. The CDR3 DNA is TGTGCCAGCAGATTATGGAGGGCCCAGACAAGCGGCACTGAAGCTTTCTTT.

This sequence joins TRBV3-1 and TRBJ2-3, with 12 bases identical to TRBD2. The germline V gene encodes CDR1 LGHDT and CDR2 YNNKEL (reference sequence). Trimming took 4 bases from V and 7 from J; bases not matched to a gene: 15. The CDR3 spans 18 residues. For the CDR3, the DNA is TGTGCCAGCAGCCCATACTCGACTAGCGGGAGCCTTCCCCATACGCAGTATTTT. Protein sequence: CASSPYSTSGSLPHTQYF.

This chain uses TRBV5-6 with TRBJ2-1, with D tentatively TRBD2 (6 bases). The CDR3 loop spans 15 amino acids. Germline CDR1 reads SGHDT; CDR2 reads YYEEEE. Trimming removed 0 bases from V and 6 bases from J, with 13 bases in between. The chain's CDR3 is CASSLGLESGNEQFF. As DNA, the CDR3 is TGTGCCAGCAGCTTGGGACTAGAATCTGGCAATGAGCAGTTCTTC.

This clonotype appeared once. The chain is built from TRBV25-1 and TRBJ2-7, with TRBD1 matching over 9 bases. The CDR3 has 22 residues. The germline V gene has CDR1 MGHDK and CDR2 SYGVNS. The ends lost 2 bases at V and 3 bases at J; junction bases unmatched: 26. The CDR3 coding sequence is TGTGCCAGCAGTGAAAGACAGGGGGAGGAGCGGGATCCGCTGATACTAGACTACGAGCAGTACTTC. Its translation: CASSERQGEERDPLILDYEQYF.